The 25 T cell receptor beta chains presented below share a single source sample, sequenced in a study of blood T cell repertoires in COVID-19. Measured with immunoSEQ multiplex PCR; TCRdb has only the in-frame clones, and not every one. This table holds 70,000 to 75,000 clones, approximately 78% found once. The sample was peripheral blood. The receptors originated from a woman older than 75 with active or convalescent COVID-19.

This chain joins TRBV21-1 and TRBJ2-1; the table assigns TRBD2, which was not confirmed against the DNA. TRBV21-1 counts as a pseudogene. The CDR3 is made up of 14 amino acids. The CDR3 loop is CASRSSGPNNEQFF. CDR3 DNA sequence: TGTGCCAGCAGATCTAGCGGGCCGAACAATGAGCAGTTCTTC.

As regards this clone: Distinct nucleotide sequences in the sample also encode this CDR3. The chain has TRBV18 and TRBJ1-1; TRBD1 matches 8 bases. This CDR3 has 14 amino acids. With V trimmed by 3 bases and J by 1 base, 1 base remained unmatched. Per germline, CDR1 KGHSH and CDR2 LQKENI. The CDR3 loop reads CASSPGTGNTEAFF. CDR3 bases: TGTGCCAGCTCACCCGGGACAGGGAACACTGAAGCTTTCTTT.

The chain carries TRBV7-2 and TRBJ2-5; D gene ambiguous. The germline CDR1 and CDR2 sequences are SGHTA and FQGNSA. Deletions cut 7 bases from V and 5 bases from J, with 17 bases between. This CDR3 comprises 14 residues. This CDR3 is CASNPFGIGETQYF. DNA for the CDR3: TGTGCCAGCAACCCATTCGGCATCGGGGAGACCCAGTACTTC.

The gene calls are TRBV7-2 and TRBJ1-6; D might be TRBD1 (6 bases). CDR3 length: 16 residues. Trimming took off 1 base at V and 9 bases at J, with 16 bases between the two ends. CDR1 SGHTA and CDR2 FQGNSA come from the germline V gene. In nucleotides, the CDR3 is TGTGCCAGCAGCTTAGATTGGCAGGGGCGTAGTTCACCCCTCCACTTT. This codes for CASSLDWQGRSSPLHF.

The CDR3 coding sequence is TGTGCCAGCAGCTTGACACGGGGGGGCGATACGCAGTATTTT. It specifies CASSLTRGGDTQYF. The V call is TRBV13, the J call TRBJ2-3, with TRBD2 matching over 8 bases. Germline trimming cut 3 bases from V and 6 bases from J; bases unmatched to any gene: 5. The CDR3 runs to 14 residues. Germline V gene sequence: CDR1 PRHDT, CDR2 FYEKMQ (reference sequence).

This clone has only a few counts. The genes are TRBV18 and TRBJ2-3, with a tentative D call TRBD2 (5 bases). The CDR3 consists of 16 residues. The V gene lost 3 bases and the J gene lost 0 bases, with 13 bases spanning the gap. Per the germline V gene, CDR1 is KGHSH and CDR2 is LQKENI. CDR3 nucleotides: TGTGCCAGCTCACCCCTTGCGGGTCACAGCACAGATACGCAGTATTTT. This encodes CASSPLAGHSTDTQYF.

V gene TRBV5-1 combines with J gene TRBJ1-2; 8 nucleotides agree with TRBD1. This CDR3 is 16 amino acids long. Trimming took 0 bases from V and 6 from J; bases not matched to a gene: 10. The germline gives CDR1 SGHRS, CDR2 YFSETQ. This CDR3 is CASSLAGTGSLHGYTF. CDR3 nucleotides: TGCGCCAGCAGCTTGGCCGGGACAGGTTCGCTCCATGGCTACACCTTC.

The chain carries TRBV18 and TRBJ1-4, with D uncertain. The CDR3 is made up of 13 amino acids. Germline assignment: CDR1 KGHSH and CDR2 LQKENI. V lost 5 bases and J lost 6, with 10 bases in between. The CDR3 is CASSVRTDEKLFF. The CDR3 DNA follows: TGTGCCAGCTCAGTTAGGACTGATGAAAAACTGTTTTTT.

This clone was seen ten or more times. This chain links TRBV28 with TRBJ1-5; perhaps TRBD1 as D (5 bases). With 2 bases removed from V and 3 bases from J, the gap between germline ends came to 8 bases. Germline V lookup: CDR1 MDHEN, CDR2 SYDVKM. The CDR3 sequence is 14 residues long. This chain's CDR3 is CASSLTTDNQPQHF. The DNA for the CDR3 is TGTGCCAGCAGTTTAACGACAGACAATCAGCCCCAGCATTTT.

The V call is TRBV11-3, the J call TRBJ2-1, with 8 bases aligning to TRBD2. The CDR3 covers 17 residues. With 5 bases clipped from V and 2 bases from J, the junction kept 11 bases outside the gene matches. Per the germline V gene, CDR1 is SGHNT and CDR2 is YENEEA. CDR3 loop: CASSKAGGLVAYNEQFF. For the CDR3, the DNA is TGTGCCAGCAGCAAGGCGGGAGGTCTGGTCGCCTACAATGAGCAGTTCTTC.

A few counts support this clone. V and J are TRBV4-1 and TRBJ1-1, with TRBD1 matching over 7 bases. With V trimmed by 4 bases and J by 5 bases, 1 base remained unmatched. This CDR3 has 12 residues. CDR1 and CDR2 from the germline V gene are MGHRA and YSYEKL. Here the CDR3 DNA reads TGCGCCAGCAGCCCGACAGGGACTGAAGCTTTCTTT. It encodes CASSPTGTEAFF.

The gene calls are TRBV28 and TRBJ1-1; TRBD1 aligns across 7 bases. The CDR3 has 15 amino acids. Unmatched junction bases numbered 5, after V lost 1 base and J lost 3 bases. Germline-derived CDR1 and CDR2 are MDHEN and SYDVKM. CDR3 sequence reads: CASSLFGTAYTEAFF. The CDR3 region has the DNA TGTGCCAGCAGTTTATTTGGGACAGCCTACACTGAAGCTTTCTTT.

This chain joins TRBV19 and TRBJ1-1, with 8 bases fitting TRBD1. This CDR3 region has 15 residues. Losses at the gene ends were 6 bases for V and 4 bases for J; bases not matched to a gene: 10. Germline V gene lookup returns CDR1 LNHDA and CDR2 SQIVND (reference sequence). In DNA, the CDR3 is TGTGCCAGTAGGGTAGCAGGGGGCGTCGGCACTGAAGCTTTCTTT. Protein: CASRVAGGVGTEAFF. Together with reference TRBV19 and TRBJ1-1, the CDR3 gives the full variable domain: DGGITQSPKYLFRKEGQNVTLSCEQNLNHDAMYWYRQDPGQGLRLIYYSQIVNDFQKGDIAEGYSVSREKKESFPLTVTSAQKNPTAFYLCASRVAGGVGTEAFFGQGTRLTVV.

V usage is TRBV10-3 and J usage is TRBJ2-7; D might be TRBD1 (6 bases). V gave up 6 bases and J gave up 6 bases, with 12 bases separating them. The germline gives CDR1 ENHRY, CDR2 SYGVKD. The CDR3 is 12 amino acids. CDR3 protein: CAISQQGGEQYF. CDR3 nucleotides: TGTGCCATCAGCCAACAGGGCGGCGAGCAGTACTTC.

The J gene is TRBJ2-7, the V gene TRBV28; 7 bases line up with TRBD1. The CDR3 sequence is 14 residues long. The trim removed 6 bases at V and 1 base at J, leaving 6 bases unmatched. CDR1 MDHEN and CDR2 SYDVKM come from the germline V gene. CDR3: CASRPGQASYEQYF. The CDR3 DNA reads TGTGCCAGCAGACCCGGACAGGCGTCCTACGAGCAGTACTTC. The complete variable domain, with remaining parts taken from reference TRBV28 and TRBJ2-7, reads DVKVTQSSRYLVKRTGEKVFLECVQDMDHENMFWYRQDPGLGLRLIYFSYDVKMKEKGDIPEGYSVSREKKERFSLILESASTNQTSMYLCASRPGQASYEQYFGPGTRLTVT.

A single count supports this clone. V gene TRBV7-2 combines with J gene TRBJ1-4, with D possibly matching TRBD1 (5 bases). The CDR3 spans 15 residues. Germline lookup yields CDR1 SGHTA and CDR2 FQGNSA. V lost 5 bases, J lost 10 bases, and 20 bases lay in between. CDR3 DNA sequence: TGTGCCAGCAGCCAAGCGGGGGAGGTTATGGGAAAACTGTTTTTT. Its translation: CASSQAGEVMGKLFF.

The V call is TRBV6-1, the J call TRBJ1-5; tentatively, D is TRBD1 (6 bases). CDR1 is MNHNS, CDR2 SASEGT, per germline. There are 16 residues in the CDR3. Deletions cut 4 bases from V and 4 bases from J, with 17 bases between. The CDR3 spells CASSGGRGGWNQPQHF. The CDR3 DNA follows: TGTGCCAGCAGTGGCGGGAGGGGGGGATGGAATCAGCCCCAGCATTTT.

CDR3 nucleotide sequence: TGCGCCAGCAGCTTGGCGGGCAGGGGCACAGATACGCAGTATTTT. It encodes CASSLAGRGTDTQYF. This chain uses TRBV5-1 with TRBJ2-3; a possible D gene is TRBD1 (5 bases). V was clipped by 0 bases and J by 1 base, with 9 bases between them. The CDR3 runs 15 residues. Germline V CDR1 and CDR2: SGHRS, YFSETQ.

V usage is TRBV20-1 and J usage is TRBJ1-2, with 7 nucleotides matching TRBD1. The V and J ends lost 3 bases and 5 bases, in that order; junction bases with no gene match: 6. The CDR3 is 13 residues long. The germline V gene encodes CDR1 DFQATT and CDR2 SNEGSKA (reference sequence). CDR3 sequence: CSASTGQIYGYTF. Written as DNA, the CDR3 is TGCAGTGCTAGTACGGGACAGATATATGGCTACACCTTC.

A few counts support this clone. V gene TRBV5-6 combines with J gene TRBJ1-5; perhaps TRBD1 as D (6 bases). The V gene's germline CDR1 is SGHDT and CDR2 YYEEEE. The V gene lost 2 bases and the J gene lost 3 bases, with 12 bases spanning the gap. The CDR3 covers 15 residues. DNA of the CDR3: TGTGCCAGCAGCTTCACAGGGACCCCCAATCAGCCCCAGCATTTT. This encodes CASSFTGTPNQPQHF.

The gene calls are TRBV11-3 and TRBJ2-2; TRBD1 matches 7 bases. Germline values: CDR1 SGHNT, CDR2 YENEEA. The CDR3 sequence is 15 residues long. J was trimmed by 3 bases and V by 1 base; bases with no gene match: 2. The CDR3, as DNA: TGTGCCAGCAGCTTAGGACAGGGTGACACCGGGGAGCTGTTTTTT. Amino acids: CASSLGQGDTGELFF. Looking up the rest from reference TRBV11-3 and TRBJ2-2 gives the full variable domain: EAGVVQSPRYKIIEKKQPVAFWCNPISGHNTLYWYLQNLGQGPELLIRYENEEAVDDSQLPKDRFSAERLKGVDSTLKIQPAELGDSAVYLCASSLGQGDTGELFFGEGSRLTVL.

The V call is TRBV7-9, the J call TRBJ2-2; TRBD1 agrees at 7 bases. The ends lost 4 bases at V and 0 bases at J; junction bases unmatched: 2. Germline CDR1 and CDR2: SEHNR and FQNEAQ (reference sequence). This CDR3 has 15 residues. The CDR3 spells CASSSDRANTGELFF. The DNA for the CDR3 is TGTGCCAGCAGCTCCGACAGGGCGAACACCGGGGAGCTGTTTTTT. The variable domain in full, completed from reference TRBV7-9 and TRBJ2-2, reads DTGVSQNPRHKITKRGQNVTFRCDPISEHNRLYWYRQTLGQGPEFLTYFQNEAQLEKSRLLSDRFSAERPKGSFSTLEIQRTEQGDSAMYLCASSSDRANTGELFFGEGSRLTVL.

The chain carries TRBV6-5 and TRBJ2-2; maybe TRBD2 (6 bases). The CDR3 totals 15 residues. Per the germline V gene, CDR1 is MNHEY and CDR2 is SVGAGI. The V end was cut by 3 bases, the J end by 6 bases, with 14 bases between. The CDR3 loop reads CASSYSRERAGELFF. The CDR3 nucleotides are TGTGCCAGCAGTTATAGTCGGGAGAGGGCCGGGGAGCTGTTTTTT.

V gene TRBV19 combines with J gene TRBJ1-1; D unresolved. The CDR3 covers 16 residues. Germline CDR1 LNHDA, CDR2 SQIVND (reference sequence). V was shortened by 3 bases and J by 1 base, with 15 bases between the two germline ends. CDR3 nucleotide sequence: TGTGCCAGTAGTATCTACAACAGAGATAAGAACACTGAAGCTTTCTTT. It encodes CASSIYNRDKNTEAFF.

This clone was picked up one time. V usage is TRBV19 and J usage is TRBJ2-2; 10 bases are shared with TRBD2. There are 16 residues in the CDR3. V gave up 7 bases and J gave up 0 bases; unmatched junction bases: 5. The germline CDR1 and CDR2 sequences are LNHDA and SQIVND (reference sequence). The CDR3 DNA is TGTGCCAGTACCCCACTAGCGGGGACGAACACCGGGGAGCTGTTTTTT. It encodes CASTPLAGTNTGELFF.